The 8 T cell receptor beta chains below were found in one sample sequenced in a study of a mutant IDH1 vaccine in newly diagnosed glioma. The data were produced by immunoSEQ multiplex PCR, yet TCRdb's version contains in-frame clones alone and is incomplete. Of about 40,000 clones listed, about 83% are singletons. Stated time point: week 11, during vaccination. In every dose of vaccine, 300 ug of mutant IDH1 20-mer peptide was given alongside topical imiquimod. Antigens of these TCRs are unknown. The input for sequencing was PBMCs, taken from a glioma patient whose treatment included an IDH1 peptide vaccine. The origin of the receptors is a man aged 35 to 55 with glioma.

This chain connects TRBV19 to TRBJ2-3; perhaps TRBD2 as D (6 bases). CDR1 is LNHDA, CDR2 SQIVND, per germline (reference sequence). Trimming took off 3 bases at V and 5 bases at J, with 12 bases between the two ends. This CDR3 has 14 amino acids. CDR3 amino acids: CASSMGGGLDTQYF. The CDR3, as DNA: TGTGCCAGTAGTATGGGAGGCGGGTTAGATACGCAGTATTTT.

This chain joins TRBV12-5 and TRBJ1-1, with unresolved D. The length of the CDR3 is 11 residues. Germline CDR1 is LGHNT and CDR2 is FRNRAP. Trimming stripped 4 bases from V and 4 bases from J, with 4 bases between. The CDR3 reads CASGYSTEAFF. CDR3 DNA sequence: TGTGCTAGTGGTTACAGCACTGAAGCTTTCTTT.

J is TRBJ2-1 and V is TRBV6-5; a possible D gene is TRBD1 (6 bases). The CDR3 is 14 amino acids. Looked up from germline, CDR1 is MNHEY and CDR2 is SVGAGI. V lost 2 bases and J lost 5, with 10 bases in between. This CDR3 is CASSYPNRDNEQFF. The CDR3 region has the DNA TGTGCCAGCAGTTACCCGAACAGGGACAATGAGCAGTTCTTC.

The chain uses TRBV29-1 and TRBJ2-7, with D possibly TRBD1 on 5 matching bases. V was shortened by 4 bases and J by 4 bases, with 14 bases between the two germline ends. This CDR3 region has 13 residues. Germline V lookup: CDR1 SQVTM, CDR2 ANQGSEA. The CDR3 loop reads CSVVVREGYEQYF. CDR3 in DNA: TGCAGCGTTGTGGTCAGGGAAGGATACGAGCAGTACTTC.

This chain joins TRBV18 and TRBJ2-2; D is possibly TRBD1 or TRBD2 (5 bases each). The germline V gene has CDR1 KGHSH and CDR2 LQKENI. V shed 4 bases and J shed 0 bases, with 12 bases lying between them. CDR3 length: 16 residues. This CDR3 is CASSRLGTANTGELFF. In DNA, the CDR3 is TGTGCCAGCTCACGGCTCGGGACGGCGAACACCGGGGAGCTGTTTTTT.

The J gene is TRBJ2-6, the V gene TRBV14; D is uncertain. Trimming took 3 bases from V and 1 from J, leaving 13 bases between them. This CDR3 has 17 amino acids. Per the germline V gene, CDR1 is SGHDN and CDR2 is FVKESK. The CDR3 nucleotides are TGTGCCAGCAGCCAGGCGGACCCAGGTTCTGGGGCCAACGTCCTGACTTTC. Its translation: CASSQADPGSGANVLTF.

The chain uses TRBV7-9 and TRBJ2-5; TRBD2 matches 7 bases. J gave up 5 bases and V 7 bases, and 13 bases lay outside the gene matches. CDR3 length: 15 amino acids. Germline lookup yields CDR1 SEHNR and CDR2 FQNEAQ (reference sequence). In DNA form, the CDR3 reads TGTGCCAGCACCGGGGACTACCAAGGATGGGAGACCCAGTACTTC. It is translated as CASTGDYQGWETQYF.

The chain combines TRBV29-1 with TRBJ2-3, with 10 positions matching TRBD2. Germline CDR1 is SQVTM and CDR2 is ANQGSEA. The CDR3 is 13 amino acids. After removal of 5 bases from V and 6 bases from J, the junction contained 5 bases not matched to a gene. The CDR3 DNA reads TGCAGCGTTCTTCTAGCGGGAGTCGATACGCAGTATTTT. It yields the protein CSVLLAGVDTQYF.